The 14 T cell receptor beta chains reported below all come from one sample, sequenced in a study of T cell responses to AZD1222 COVID-19 vaccine. Using immunoSEQ multiplex PCR, the repertoire was profiled, and TCRdb retains in-frame clones only, with some absent. The sample contains 150,000 to 190,000 clones, less than 95% of which appear only once. The sample was peripheral blood, taken on day 0 of AZD1222 vaccination. These receptors all come from an adult in good health.

The DNA for the CDR3 is TGCAGCGTTCAAGCGCGGTTAAGCTCCTACGAGCAGTACTTC. Translation: CSVQARLSSYEQYF. The chain joins TRBV29-1 to TRBJ2-7; D gene unclear. Trimming pared 5 bases from V and 0 bases from J, leaving 14 bases between. This CDR3 is built from 14 residues. Germline CDR1 reads SQVTM; CDR2 reads ANQGSEA.

This rearrangement joins TRBV5-1 to TRBJ1-2, with a possible D match to TRBD1 (5 bases). The CDR3 extends over 14 amino acids. V lost 4 bases to trimming and J lost 4 bases, with 14 bases between them. CDR1 and CDR2 (germline): SGHRS, YFSETQ. The CDR3 spells CASSPQTAFYGYTF. The CDR3 DNA reads TGCGCCAGCAGCCCCCAGACAGCTTTCTATGGCTACACCTTC.

V gene TRBV5-8 combines with J gene TRBJ1-5; D possibly corresponds to TRBD1 (6 bases). Germline lookup yields CDR1 SGHTS and CDR2 YDEGEE. V was pared by 2 bases and J by 4 bases, with 19 bases between. CDR3 length equals 17 residues. The CDR3, as DNA: TGTGCCAGCAGCTTTAGTGGGGGGCCCTTAACTAATCAGCCCCAGCATTTT. This translates into CASSFSGGPLTNQPQHF.

The chain uses TRBV28 and TRBJ2-1; D is undetermined. The V end lost 5 bases, the J end lost 2 bases, and 19 bases lay between the germline ends. The CDR3 spans 17 residues. Germline V lookup: CDR1 MDHEN, CDR2 SYDVKM. CDR3 amino acids: CASSPPGHANPYNEQFF. In nucleotides, the CDR3 is TGTGCCAGCAGTCCCCCCGGGCACGCCAACCCCTACAATGAGCAGTTCTTC.

The chain links TRBV28 to TRBJ1-4; D is unresolved. The CDR3 totals 13 residues. CDR1 is MDHEN, CDR2 SYDVKM, per germline. Deletions cut 1 base from V and 5 bases from J, with 5 bases between. The chain's CDR3 is CASSLYQNEKLFF. The DNA of the CDR3 is TGTGCCAGCAGTTTATATCAAAATGAAAAACTGTTTTTT.

V gene TRBV28 combines with J gene TRBJ1-2; D is possibly TRBD1 (6 bases). The length of the CDR3 is 13 residues. The V gene's germline CDR1 is MDHEN and CDR2 SYDVKM. V lost 5 bases to trimming and J lost 7 bases, with 14 bases between them. The CDR3 DNA is TGTGCCAGCAGTCCGGACAGAATTTCTGGCTACACCTTC. Amino acid sequence: CASSPDRISGYTF.

This CDR3 is CASSQDLRAGVFNEQFF. The CDR3 DNA reads TGCGCCAGCAGCCAAGATCTTAGAGCGGGAGTATTTAATGAGCAGTTCTTC. The chain joins TRBV4-3 to TRBJ2-1, with TRBD2 matching 8 bases. The CDR3 totals 17 residues. The V gene's germline CDR1 is LGHNA and CDR2 YSLEER. V lost 0 bases and J lost 7; bases outside the gene matches: 11.

The chain has TRBV25-1 and TRBJ1-1, with D perhaps TRBD1 (6 bases). Between the trimmed V and J ends, which lost 2 bases and 3 bases, there was a span of 7 bases. CDR1 is MGHDK, CDR2 SYGVNS, per germline. This CDR3 has 13 amino acids. The CDR3 DNA is TGTGCCAGCAGTGAACAGGGGTACACTGAAGCTTTCTTT. Translated, it gives CASSEQGYTEAFF.

This sequence joins TRBV5-6 and TRBJ1-1, with D unclear. V was trimmed by 2 bases and J by 1 base, leaving 6 bases between them. CDR3 length: 13 residues. Per germline, CDR1 SGHDT and CDR2 YYEEEE. CDR3 amino acids: CASSFRWNTEAFF. The DNA of the CDR3 is TGTGCCAGCAGCTTTCGGTGGAACACTGAAGCTTTCTTT.

V usage is TRBV19 and J usage is TRBJ2-2; 7 nucleotides match TRBD1. Germline V gene data show CDR1 as LNHDA and CDR2 as SQIVND (reference sequence). V shed 4 bases, J shed 4 bases, and the junction held 9 bases outside the gene matches. The CDR3 loop spans 16 amino acids. CDR3 sequence (DNA): TGTGCCAGTAGTAGATTACAGGGGTCGGGCACCGGGGAGCTGTTTTTT. It translates to CASSRLQGSGTGELFF.

CDR3 bases: TGCGCCAGCAGCTTGCAGGGATCGCCTAACACTGAAGCTTTCTTT. This gives the protein CASSLQGSPNTEAFF. The chain carries TRBV5-1 and TRBJ1-1; TRBD1 is a possible D gene (5 bases). The germline CDR1 and CDR2 sequences are SGHRS and YFSETQ. This CDR3 contains 15 residues. The V and J ends lost 1 base and 2 bases respectively, with 12 bases between them.

The chain uses TRBV11-2 and TRBJ2-3; 13 positions agree with TRBD2. V shed 5 bases, J shed 4 bases, and the junction held 9 bases outside the gene matches. This CDR3 is 17 amino acids long. CDR1 is SGHAT, CDR2 FQNNGV, per germline. The CDR3 nucleotides are TGTGCCAGCAGCACCGGCCGACTAGCGGGAGGTGCAGATACGCAGTATTTT. Translating it yields CASSTGRLAGGADTQYF.

DNA for the CDR3: TGCGCCAGCAGCCAGGCCACAGGGGGCATGTACCAAGAGACCCAGTACTTC. Amino acids: CASSQATGGMYQETQYF. This sequence joins TRBV4-1 and TRBJ2-5; 9 bases fit TRBD1. The CDR3 is 17 amino acids. The germline CDR1 and CDR2 sequences are MGHRA and YSYEKL. The V and J ends lost 3 bases and 0 bases, in that order; junction bases with no gene match: 8.

The chain links TRBV7-9 to TRBJ1-1; D gene ambiguous. Trimming removed 5 bases from V and 4 bases from J, with 14 bases in between. The CDR3 runs 14 residues. Germline assignment: CDR1 SEHNR and CDR2 FQNEAQ (reference sequence). CDR3: CASSPERVGTEAFF. CDR3 sequence (DNA): TGTGCCAGCAGCCCCGAACGGGTGGGCACTGAAGCTTTCTTT.